This TCR beta chain was sequenced in a study of cytomegalovirus exposure and HLA in healthy donors. Study observations and caveats: Using the classifier, cytomegalovirus status was reportedly diagnosed with high specificity and sensitivity.

Vbeta (60) and Jbeta (13) primers were used in the PCR. Method: immunoSEQ multiplex PCR; TCRdb's copy keeps in-frame clones and lacks some. The sample shows over 150,000 clones, around 69% of them seen only once. On this clone: Its antigen remains unidentified.

Trimming pared 3 bases from V and 4 bases from J, leaving 18 bases between. The CDR3 sequence is 16 residues long. Germline V gene sequence: CDR1 KGHSH, CDR2 LQKENI. The rearrangement links TRBV18 to TRBJ1-2, with a possible D match to TRBD1 (6 bases). The clonotype originates from a woman in her 30s in good health and CMV-seronegative. The sample consisted of PBMCs. The CDR3 region is CASSPIDRTPGYGYTF. In nucleotides, the CDR3 is TGTGCCAGCTCACCCATAGACAGGACCCCTGGCTATGGCTACACCTTC.